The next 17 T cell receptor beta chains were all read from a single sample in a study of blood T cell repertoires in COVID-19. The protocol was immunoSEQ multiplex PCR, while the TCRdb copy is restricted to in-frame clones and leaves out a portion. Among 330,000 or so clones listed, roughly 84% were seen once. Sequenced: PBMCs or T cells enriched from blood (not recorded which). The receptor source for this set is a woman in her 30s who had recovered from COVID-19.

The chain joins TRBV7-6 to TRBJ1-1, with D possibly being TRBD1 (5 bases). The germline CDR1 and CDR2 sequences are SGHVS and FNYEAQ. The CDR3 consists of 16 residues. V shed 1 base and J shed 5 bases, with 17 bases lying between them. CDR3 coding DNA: TGTGCCAGCAGCTTAGGGGGCTCGGGGGAAGGAACTGAAGCTTTCTTT. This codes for CASSLGGSGEGTEAFF.

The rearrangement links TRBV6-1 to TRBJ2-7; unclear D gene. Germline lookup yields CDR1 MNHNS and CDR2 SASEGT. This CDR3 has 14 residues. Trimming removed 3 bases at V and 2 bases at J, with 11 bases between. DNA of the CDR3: TGTGCCAGCAGTGACAGAGGCCAAACCTACGAGCAGTACTTC. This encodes CASSDRGQTYEQYF.

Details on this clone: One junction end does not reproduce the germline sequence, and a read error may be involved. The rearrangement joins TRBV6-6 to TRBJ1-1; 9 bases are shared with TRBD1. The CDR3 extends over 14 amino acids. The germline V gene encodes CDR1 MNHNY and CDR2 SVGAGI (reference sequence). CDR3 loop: CASSQGQGITKAFF. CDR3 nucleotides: TGTGCCAGCAGTCAGGGACAGGGCATCACTAAAGCTTTCTTT.

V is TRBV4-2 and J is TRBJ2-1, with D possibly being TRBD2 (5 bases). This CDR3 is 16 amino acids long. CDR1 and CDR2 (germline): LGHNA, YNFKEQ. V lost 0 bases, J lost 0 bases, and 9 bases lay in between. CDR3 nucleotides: TGTGCCAGCAGCCAAGATACGGCGGGCTCCTACAATGAGCAGTTCTTC. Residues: CASSQDTAGSYNEQFF.

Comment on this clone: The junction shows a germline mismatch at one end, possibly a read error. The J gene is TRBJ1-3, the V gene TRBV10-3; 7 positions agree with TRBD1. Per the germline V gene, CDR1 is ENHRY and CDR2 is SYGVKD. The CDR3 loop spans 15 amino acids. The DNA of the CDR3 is TGTGCCACCAGTGGGACAGTTTTCTCTGGAAACACCATATATTTT. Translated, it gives CATSGTVFSGNTIYF.

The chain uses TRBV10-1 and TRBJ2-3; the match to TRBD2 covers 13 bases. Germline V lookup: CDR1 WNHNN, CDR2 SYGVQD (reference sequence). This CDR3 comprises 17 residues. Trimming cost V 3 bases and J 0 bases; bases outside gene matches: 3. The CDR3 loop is CASSEGTSGASTDTQYF. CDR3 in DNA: TGCGCCAGCAGTGAAGGGACTAGCGGGGCTAGCACAGATACGCAGTATTTT.

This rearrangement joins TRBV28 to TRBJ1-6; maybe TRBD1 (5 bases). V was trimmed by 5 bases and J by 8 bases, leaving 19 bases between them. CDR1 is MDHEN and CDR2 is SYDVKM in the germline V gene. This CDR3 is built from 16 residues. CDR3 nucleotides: TGTGCCAGCAGTCCACCCTCGGCAGGGAATGATTCACCCCTCCACTTT. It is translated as CASSPPSAGNDSPLHF.

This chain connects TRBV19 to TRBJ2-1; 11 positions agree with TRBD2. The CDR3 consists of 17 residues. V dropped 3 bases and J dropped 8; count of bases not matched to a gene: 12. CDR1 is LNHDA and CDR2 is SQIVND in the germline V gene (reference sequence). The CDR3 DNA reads TGTGCCAGTAGTATCCTAGCGGGAGGAAGATCCGCGTATGAGCAGTTCTTC. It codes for CASSILAGGRSAYEQFF.

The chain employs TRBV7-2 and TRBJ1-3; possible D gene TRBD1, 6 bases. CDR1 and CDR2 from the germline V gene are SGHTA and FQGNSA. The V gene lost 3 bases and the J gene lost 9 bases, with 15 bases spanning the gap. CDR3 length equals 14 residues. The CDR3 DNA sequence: TGTGCCAGCAGCTTGTTCCCAGGGGTCGGCACCATATATTTT. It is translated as CASSLFPGVGTIYF.

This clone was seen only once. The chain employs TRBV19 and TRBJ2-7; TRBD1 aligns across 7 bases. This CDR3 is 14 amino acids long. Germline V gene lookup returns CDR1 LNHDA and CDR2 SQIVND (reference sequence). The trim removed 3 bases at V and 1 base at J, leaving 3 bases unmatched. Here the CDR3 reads CASSMGQRSYEQYF. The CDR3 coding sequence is TGTGCCAGTAGTATGGGACAGAGATCCTACGAGCAGTACTTC.

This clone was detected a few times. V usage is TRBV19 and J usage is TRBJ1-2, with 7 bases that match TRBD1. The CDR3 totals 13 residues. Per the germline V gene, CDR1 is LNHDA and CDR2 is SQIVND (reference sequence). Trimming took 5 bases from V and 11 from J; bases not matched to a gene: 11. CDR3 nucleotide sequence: TGTGCCAGTAGTTTCCGGGACAGTAGAGGTTACACCTTC. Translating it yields CASSFRDSRGYTF.

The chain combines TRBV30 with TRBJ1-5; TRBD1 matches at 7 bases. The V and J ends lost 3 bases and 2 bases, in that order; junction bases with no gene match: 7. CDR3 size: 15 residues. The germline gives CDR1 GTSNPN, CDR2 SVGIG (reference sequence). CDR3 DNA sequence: TGTGCCTGGAGCGAACAGGGGTTGGGCAATCAGCCCCAGCATTTT. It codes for CAWSEQGLGNQPQHF.

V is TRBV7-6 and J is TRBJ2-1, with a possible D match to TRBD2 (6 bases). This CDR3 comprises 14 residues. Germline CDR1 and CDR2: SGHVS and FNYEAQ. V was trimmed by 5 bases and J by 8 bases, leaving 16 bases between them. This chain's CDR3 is CASSARGSGDEQFF. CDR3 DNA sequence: TGTGCCAGCAGCGCCCGGGGGTCAGGCGATGAGCAGTTCTTC.

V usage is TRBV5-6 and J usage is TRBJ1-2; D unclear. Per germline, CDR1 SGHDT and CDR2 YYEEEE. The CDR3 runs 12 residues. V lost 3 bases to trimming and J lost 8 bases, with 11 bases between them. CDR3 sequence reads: CASSSGNGGYTF. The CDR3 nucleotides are TGTGCCAGCAGCTCGGGGAACGGGGGCTACACCTTC.

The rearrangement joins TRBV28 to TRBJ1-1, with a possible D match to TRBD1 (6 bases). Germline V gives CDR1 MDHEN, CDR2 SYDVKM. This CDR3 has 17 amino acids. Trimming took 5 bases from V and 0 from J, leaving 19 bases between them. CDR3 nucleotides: TGTGCCAGCAGTCCAAGGCCAGACAGGCCACTGAACACTGAAGCTTTCTTT. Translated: CASSPRPDRPLNTEAFF.

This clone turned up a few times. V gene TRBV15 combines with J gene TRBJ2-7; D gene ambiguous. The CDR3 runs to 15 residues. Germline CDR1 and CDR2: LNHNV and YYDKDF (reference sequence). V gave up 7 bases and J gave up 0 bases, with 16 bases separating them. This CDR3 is CATKEEHIASYEQYF. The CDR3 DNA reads TGTGCCACCAAAGAGGAACATATCGCCTCCTACGAGCAGTACTTC.

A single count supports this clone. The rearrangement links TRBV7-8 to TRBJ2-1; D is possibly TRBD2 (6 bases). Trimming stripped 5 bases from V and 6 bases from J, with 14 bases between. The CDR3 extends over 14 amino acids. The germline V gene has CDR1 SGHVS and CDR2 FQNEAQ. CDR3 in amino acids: CASSAGLRGNEQFF. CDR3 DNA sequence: TGTGCCAGCAGCGCGGGACTGAGGGGCAATGAGCAGTTCTTC.